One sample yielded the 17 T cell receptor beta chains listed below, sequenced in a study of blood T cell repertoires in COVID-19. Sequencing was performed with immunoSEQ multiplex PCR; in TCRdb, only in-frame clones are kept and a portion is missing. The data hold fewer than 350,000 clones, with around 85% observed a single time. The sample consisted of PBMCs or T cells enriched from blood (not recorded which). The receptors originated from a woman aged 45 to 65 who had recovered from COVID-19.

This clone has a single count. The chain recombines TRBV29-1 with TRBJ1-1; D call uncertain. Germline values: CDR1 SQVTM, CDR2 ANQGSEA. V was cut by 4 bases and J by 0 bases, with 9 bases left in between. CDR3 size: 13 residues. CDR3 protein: CSVGAPLNTEAFF. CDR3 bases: TGCAGCGTTGGAGCACCGTTGAACACTGAAGCTTTCTTT. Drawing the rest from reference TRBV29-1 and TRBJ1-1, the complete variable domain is SAVISQKPSRDICQRGTSLTIQCQVDSQVTMMFWYRQQPGQSLTLIATANQGSEATYESGFVIDKFPISRPNLTFSTLTVSNMSPEDSSIYLCSVGAPLNTEAFFGQGTRLTVV.

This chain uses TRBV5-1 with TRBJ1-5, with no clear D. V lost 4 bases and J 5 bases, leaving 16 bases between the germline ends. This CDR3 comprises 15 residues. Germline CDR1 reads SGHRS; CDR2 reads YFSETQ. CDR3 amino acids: CASSRDNGPDQPQHF. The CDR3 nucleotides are TGCGCCAGCAGCCGCGACAATGGCCCTGATCAGCCCCAGCATTTT.

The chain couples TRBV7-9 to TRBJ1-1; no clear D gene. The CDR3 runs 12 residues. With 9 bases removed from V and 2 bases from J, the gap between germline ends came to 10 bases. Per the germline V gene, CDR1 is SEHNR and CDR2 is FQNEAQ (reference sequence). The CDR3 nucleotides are TGTGCCAGTAGTGAAGTCAACACTGAAGCTTTCTTT. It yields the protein CASSEVNTEAFF.

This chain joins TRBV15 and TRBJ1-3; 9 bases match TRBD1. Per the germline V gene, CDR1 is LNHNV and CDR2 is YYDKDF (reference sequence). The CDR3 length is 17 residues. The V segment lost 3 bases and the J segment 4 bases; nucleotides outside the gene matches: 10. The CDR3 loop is CATSREITGGDGNTIYF. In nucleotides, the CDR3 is TGTGCCACCAGCAGGGAGATAACAGGGGGCGACGGAAACACCATATATTTT.

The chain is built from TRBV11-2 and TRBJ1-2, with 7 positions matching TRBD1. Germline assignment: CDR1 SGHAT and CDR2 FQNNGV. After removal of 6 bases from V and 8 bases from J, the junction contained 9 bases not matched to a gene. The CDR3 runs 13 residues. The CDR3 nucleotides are TGTGCCAGCAGTCCAACAGGGGCATGGGGCTACACCTTC. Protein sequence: CASSPTGAWGYTF.

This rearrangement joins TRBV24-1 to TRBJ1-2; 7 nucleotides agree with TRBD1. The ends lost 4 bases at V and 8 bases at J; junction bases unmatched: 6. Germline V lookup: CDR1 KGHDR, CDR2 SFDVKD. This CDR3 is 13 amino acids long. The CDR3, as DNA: TGTGCCACCAGTGACGGGACAGTGCGGGGCTACACCTTC. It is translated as CATSDGTVRGYTF.

CDR3 loop: CASSPGQAGRNTIYF. The CDR3 DNA follows: TGTGCCAGCTCACCGGGACAGGCAGGGAGAAACACCATATATTTT. This sequence joins TRBV18 and TRBJ1-3; 8 positions match TRBD1. The ends lost 3 bases at V and 5 bases at J; junction bases unmatched: 6. Looked up from germline, CDR1 is KGHSH and CDR2 is LQKENI. CDR3 length equals 15 residues. Based on the CDR3 plus reference TRBV18 and TRBJ1-3, the full variable domain is NAGVMQNPRHLVRRRGQEARLRCSPMKGHSHVYWYRQLPEEGLKFMVYLQKENIIDESGMPKERFSAEFPKEGPSILRIQQVVRGDSAAYFCASSPGQAGRNTIYFGEGSWLTVV.

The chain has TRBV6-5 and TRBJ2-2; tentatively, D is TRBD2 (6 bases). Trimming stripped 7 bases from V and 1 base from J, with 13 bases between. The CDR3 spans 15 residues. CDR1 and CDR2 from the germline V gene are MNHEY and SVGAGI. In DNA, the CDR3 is TGTGCCAGCACCCGGGACTCATTGAACACCGGGGAGCTGTTTTTT. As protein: CASTRDSLNTGELFF.

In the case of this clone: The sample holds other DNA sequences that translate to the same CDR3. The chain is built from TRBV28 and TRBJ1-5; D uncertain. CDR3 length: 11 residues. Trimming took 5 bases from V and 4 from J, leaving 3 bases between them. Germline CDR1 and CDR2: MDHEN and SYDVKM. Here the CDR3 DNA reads TGTGCCAGCAGTCGTAATCAGCCCCAGCATTTT. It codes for CASSRNQPQHF.

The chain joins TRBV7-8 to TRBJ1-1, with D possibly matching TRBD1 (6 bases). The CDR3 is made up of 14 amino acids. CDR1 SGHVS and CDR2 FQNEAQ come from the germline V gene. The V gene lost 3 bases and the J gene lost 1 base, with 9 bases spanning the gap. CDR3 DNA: TGTGCCAGCAGCTTTCAGGGGAGGAACACTGAAGCTTTCTTT. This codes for CASSFQGRNTEAFF.

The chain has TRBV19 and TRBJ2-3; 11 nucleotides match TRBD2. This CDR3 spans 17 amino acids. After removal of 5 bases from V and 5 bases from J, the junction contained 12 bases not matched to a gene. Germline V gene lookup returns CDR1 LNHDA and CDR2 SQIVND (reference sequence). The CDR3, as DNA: TGTGCCAGTAGTCTGAGAATGACTAGCGGGGATCTAGATACGCAGTATTTT. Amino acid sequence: CASSLRMTSGDLDTQYF.

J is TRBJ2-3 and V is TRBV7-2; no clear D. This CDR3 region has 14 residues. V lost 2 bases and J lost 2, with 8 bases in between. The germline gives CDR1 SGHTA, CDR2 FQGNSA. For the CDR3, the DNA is TGTGCCAGCAGCTTACGAATACTCACAGATACGCAGTATTTT. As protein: CASSLRILTDTQYF. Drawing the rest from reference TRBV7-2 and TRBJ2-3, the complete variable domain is GAGVSQSPSNKVTEKGKDVELRCDPISGHTALYWYRQSLGQGLEFLIYFQGNSAPDKSGLPSDRFSAERTGGSVSTLTIQRTQQEDSAVYLCASSLRILTDTQYFGPGTRLTVL.

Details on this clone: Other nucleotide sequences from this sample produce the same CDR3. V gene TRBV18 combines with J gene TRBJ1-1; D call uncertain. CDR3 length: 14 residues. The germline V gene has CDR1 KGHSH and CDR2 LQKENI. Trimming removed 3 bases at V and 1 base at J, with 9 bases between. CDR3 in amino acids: CASSPISRNTEAFF. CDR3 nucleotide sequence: TGTGCCAGCTCACCTATTTCCAGGAACACTGAAGCTTTCTTT.

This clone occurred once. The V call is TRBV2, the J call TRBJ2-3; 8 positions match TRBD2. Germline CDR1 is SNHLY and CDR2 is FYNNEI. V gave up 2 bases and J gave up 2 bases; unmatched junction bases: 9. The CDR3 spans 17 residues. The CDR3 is CASSESNSGILTDTQYF. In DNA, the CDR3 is TGTGCCAGCAGTGAAAGTAATAGCGGGATACTCACAGATACGCAGTATTTT.

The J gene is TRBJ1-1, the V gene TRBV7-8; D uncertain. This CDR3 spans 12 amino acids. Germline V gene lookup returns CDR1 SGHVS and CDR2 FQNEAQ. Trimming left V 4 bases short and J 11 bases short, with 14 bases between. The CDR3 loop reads CASSSPFERAFF. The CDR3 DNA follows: TGTGCCAGCAGCTCCCCCTTCGAGCGGGCTTTCTTT.

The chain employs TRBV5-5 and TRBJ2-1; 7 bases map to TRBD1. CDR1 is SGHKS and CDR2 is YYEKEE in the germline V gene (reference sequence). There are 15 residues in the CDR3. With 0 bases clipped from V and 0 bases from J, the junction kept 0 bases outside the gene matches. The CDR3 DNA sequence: TGTGCCAGCAGCTTGGACAGGGGCTCCTACAATGAGCAGTTCTTC. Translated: CASSLDRGSYNEQFF.

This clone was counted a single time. The CDR3 reads CASSTGQALYEQYF. As DNA, the CDR3 is TGTGCCAGCAGCACCGGACAGGCCCTCTACGAGCAGTACTTC. This sequence joins TRBV5-5 and TRBJ2-7; the match to TRBD1 covers 7 bases. From germline, CDR1 is SGHKS and CDR2 YYEKEE (reference sequence). The V segment lost 4 bases and the J segment 3 bases; nucleotides outside the gene matches: 7. There are 14 residues in the CDR3.